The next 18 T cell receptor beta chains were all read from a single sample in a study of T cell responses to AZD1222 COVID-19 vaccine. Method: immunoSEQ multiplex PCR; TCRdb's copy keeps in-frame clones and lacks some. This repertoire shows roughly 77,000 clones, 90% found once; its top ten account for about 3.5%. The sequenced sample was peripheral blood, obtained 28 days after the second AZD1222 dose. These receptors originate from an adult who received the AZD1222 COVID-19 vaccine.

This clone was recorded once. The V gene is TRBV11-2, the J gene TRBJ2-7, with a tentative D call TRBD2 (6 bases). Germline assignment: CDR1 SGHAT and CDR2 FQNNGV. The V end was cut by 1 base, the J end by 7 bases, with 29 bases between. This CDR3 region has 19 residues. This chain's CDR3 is CASSLGQDRRRVGVEEQYF. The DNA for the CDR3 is TGTGCCAGCAGCTTAGGCCAAGATAGGAGGAGGGTCGGTGTTGAGGAGCAGTACTTC.

The CDR3, as DNA: TGTGCCACCAGTGACGGTCGGGTCTCCTACAATGAGCAGTTCTTC. It translates to CATSDGRVSYNEQFF. The V gene is TRBV24-1, the J gene TRBJ2-1; D unclear. Trimming pared 4 bases from V and 0 bases from J, leaving 9 bases between. This CDR3 region has 15 residues. From germline, CDR1 is KGHDR and CDR2 SFDVKD.

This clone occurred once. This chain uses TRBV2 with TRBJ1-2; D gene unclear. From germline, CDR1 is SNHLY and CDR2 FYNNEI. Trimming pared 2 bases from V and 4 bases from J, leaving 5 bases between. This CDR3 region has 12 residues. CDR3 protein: CASSEQSYGYTF. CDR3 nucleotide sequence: TGTGCCAGCAGTGAACAGAGCTATGGCTACACCTTC.

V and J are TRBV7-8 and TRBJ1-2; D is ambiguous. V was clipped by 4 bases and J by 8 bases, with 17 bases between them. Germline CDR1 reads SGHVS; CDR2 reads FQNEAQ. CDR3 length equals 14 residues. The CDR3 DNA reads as TGTGCCAGCAGCTCCACCCGGGCGGGAGGAGGCTACACCTTC. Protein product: CASSSTRAGGGYTF.

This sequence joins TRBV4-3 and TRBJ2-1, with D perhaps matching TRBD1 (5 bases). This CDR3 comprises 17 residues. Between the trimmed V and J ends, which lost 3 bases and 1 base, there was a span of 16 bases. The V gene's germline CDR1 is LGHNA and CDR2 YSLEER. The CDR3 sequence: CASSHVPRTGSYNEQFF. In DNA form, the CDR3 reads TGCGCCAGCAGCCATGTACCTAGAACAGGATCCTACAATGAGCAGTTCTTC.

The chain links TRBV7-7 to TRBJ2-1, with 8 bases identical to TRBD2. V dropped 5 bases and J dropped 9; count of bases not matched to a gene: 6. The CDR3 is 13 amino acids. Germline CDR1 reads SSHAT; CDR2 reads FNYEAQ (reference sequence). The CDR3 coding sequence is TGTGCCAGCAGCACTGGGACTAGTACTGAGCAGTTCTTC. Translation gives CASSTGTSTEQFF.

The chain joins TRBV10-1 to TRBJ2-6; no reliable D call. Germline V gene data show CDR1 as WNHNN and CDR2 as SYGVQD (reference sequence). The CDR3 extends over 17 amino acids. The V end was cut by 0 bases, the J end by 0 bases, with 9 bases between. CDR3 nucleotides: TGCGCCAGCAGTGAGTCGGTACTGCTCTCTGGGGCCAACGTCCTGACTTTC. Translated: CASSESVLLSGANVLTF.

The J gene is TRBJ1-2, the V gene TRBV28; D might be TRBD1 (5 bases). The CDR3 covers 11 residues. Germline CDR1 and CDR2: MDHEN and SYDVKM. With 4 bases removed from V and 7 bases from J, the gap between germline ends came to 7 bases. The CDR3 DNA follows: TGTGCCAGCAGTTGGGGGGGTGGCTACACCTTC. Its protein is CASSWGGGYTF.

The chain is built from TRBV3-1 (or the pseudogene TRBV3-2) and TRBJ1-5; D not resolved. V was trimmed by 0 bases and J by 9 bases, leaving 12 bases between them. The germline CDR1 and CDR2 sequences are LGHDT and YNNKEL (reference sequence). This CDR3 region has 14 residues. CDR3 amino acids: CASSQDATKRPQHF. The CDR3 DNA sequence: TGTGCCAGCAGCCAAGACGCGACCAAAAGGCCCCAGCATTTT.

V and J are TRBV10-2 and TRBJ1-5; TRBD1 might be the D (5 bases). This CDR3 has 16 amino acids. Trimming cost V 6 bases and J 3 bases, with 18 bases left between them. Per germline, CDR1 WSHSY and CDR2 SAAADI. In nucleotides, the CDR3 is TGCGCCAGCAGCCGCGACAGTGGCAGTAACAATCAGCCCCAGCATTTT. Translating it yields CASSRDSGSNNQPQHF.

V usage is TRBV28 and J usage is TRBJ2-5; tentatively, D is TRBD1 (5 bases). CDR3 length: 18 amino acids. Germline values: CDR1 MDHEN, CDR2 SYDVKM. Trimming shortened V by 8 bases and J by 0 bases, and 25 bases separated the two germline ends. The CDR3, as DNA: TGTGCCAGCTTTTCTCTATCTAATAACAGGAATCACCAAGAGACCCAGTACTTC. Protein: CASFSLSNNRNHQETQYF.

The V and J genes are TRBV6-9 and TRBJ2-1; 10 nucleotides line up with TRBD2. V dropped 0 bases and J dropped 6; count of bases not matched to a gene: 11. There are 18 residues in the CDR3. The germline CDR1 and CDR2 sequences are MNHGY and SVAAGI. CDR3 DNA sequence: TGTGCCAGCAGTTATTCAGCTAGCGGGAGACTACTATCCAATGAGCAGTTCTTC. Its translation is CASSYSASGRLLSNEQFF.

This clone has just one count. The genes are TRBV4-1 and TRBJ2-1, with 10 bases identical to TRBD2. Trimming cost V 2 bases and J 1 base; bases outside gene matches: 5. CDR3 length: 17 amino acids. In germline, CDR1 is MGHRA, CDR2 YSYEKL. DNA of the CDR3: TGCGCCAGCAGCCAACCGAGCGGGAGGGAATCCTACAATGAGCAGTTCTTC. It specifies CASSQPSGRESYNEQFF.

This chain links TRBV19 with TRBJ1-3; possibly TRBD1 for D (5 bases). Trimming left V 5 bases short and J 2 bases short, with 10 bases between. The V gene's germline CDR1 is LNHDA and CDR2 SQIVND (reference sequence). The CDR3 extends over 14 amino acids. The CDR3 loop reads CASSRGPTGNTIYF. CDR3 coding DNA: TGTGCCAGTAGTCGGGGCCCTACTGGAAACACCATATATTTT.

This CDR3 reads CASSPMGAMNSPLHF. In nucleotides, the CDR3 is TGTGCCAGCAGCCCCATGGGGGCGATGAATTCACCCCTCCACTTT. The chain has TRBV7-8 and TRBJ1-6, with D tentatively TRBD1 (6 bases). Germline V gives CDR1 SGHVS, CDR2 FQNEAQ. The CDR3 is 15 residues long. V lost 5 bases and J lost 7, with 15 bases in between.

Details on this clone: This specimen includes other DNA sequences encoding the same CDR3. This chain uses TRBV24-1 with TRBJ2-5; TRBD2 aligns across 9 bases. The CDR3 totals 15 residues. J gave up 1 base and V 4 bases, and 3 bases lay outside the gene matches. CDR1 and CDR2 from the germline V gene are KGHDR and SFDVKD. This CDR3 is CATSDGGRGQETQYF. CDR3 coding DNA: TGTGCCACCAGTGACGGCGGGAGGGGCCAAGAGACCCAGTACTTC.

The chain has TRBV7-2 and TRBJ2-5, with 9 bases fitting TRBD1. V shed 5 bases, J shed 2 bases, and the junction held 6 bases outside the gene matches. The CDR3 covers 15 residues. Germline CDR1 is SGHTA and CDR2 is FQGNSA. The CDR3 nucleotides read TGTGCCAGCAGCCCGGACGGACAGGGGCAAGAGACCCAGTACTTC. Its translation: CASSPDGQGQETQYF.

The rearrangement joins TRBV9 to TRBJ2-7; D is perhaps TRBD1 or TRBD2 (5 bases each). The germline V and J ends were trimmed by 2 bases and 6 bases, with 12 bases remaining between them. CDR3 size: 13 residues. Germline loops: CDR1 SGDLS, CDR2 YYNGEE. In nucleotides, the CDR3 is TGTGCCAGCAGCGTGCAGGGAGCAGGCGAGCAGTACTTC. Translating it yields CASSVQGAGEQYF. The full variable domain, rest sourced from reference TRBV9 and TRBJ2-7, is DSGVTQTPKHLITATGQRVTLRCSPRSGDLSVYWYQQSLDQGLQFLIQYYNGEERAKGNILERFSAQQFPDLHSELNLSSLELGDSALYFCASSVQGAGEQYFGPGTRLTVT.